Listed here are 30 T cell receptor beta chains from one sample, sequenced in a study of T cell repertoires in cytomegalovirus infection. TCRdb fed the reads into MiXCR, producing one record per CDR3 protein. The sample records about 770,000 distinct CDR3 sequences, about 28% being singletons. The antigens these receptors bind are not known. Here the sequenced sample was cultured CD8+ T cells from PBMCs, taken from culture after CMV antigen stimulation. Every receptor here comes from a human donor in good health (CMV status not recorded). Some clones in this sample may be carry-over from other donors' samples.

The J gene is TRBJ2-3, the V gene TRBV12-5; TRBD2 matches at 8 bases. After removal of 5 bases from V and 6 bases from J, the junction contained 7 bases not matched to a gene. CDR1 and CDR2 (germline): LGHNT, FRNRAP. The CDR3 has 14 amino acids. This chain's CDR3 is CASGIGGAYDTQYF. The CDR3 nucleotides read TGTGCTAGTGGTATCGGGGGGGCCTATGATACGCAGTATTTT.

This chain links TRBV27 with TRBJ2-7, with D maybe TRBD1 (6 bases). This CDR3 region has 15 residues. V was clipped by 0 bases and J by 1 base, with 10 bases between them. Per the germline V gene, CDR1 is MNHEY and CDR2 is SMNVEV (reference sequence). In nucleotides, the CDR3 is TGTGCCAGCAGTTTATCGCGTAGGGGGTCCTACGAGCAGTACTTC. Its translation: CASSLSRRGSYEQYF.

For the CDR3, the DNA is TGTGCCAGTCGCGGGTACCCAGGACACAATGAGCAGTTCTTC. Its protein product is CASRGYPGHNEQFF. The V gene is TRBV12-3 or TRBV12-4, the J gene TRBJ2-1; possibly TRBD2 for D (5 bases). The germline V and J ends were trimmed by 9 bases and 5 bases, with 17 bases remaining between them. The CDR3 sequence is 14 residues long.

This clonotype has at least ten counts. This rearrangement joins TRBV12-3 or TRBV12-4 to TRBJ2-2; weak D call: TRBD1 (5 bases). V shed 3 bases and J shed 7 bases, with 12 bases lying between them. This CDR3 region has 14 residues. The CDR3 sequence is CASSFGQGNGELFF. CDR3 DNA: TGTGCCAGCAGTTTCGGGCAGGGTAACGGGGAGCTGTTTTTT.

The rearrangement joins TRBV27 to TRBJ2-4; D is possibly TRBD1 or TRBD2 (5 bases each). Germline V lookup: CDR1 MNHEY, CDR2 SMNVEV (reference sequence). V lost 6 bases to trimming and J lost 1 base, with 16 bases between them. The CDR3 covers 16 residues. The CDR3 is CASSPDLGEAKNIQYF. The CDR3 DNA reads TGTGCCAGCAGCCCCGATTTAGGGGAGGCCAAAAACATTCAGTACTTC.

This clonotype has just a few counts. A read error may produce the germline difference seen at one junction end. The CDR3 sequence is CASSLTETGAQETQYF. CDR3 nucleotide sequence: TGTGCTAGCAGCTTAACTGAGACAGGCGCCCAAGAGACCCAGTACTTC. The chain joins TRBV7-7 to TRBJ2-5, with D possibly matching TRBD1 (6 bases). From germline, CDR1 is SSHAT and CDR2 FNYEAQ (reference sequence). The CDR3 is 16 amino acids.

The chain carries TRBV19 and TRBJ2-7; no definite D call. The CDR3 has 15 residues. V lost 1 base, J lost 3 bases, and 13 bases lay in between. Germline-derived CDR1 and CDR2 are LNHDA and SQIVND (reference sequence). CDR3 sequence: CASSIGTAHYYEQYF. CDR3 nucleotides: TGTGCCAGTAGTATAGGTACAGCTCACTACTACGAGCAGTACTTC.

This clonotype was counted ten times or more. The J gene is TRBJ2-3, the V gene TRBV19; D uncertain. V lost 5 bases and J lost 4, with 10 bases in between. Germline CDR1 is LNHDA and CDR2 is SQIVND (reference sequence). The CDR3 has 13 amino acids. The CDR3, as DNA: TGTGCCAGTAGTCCCGCATACGCAGATACGCAGTATTTT. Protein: CASSPAYADTQYF.

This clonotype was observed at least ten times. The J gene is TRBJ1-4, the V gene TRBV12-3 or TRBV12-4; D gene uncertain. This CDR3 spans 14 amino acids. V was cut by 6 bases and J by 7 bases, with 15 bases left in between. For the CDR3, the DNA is TGTGCCAGCAGCCTCGAAGGGTATGGTGAAAAACTGTTTTTT. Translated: CASSLEGYGEKLFF.

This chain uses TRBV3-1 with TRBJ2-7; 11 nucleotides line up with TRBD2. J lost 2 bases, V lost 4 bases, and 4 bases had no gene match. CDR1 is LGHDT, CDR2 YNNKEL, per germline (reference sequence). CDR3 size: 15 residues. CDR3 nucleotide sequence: TGTGCCAGCAGCCCAACTAGCGGGGGTACCTACGAGCAGTACGTC. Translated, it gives CASSPTSGGTYEQYV.

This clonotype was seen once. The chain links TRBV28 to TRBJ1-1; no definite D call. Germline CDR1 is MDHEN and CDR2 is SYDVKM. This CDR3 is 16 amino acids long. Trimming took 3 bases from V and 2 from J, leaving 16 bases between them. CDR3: CASSFFRGSENTEAFF. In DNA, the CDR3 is TGTGCCAGCAGTTTTTTTCGCGGCAGCGAAAACACTGAAGCTTTCTTT.

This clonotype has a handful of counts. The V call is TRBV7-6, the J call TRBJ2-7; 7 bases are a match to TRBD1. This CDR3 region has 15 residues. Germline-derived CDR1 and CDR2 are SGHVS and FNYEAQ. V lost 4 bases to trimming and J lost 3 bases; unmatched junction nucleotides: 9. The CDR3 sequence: CASSSGRGMSYEQYF. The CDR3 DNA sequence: TGTGCCAGCAGCTCGGGCAGGGGGATGAGCTACGAGCAGTACTTC.

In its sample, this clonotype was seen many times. DNA for the CDR3: TGTGCCAGCAGCCCTACAGGGGCTCAGCCCCAGCATTTT. Translated: CASSPTGAQPQHF. The chain joins TRBV12-3 or TRBV12-4 to TRBJ1-5, with 7 nucleotides matching TRBD1. The CDR3 is made up of 13 amino acids. V shed 6 bases and J 6 bases; nucleotides not matched to a gene: 5.

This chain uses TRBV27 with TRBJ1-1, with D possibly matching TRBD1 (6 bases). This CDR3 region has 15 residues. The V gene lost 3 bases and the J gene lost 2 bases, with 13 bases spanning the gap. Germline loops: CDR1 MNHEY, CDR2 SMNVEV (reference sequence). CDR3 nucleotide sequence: TGTGCCAGCAGTTTGTACTCACAGGGTAACACTGAAGCTTTCTTT. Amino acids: CASSLYSQGNTEAFF.

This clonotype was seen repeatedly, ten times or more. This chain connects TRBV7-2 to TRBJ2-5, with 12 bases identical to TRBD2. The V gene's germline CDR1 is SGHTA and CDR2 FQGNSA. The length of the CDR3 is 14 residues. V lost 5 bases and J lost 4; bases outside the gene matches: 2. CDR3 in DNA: TGTGCCAGCAGCCAGGGACTAGCGGGAGAGACCCAGTACTTC. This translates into CASSQGLAGETQYF. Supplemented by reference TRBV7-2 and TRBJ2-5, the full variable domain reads GAGVSQSPSNKVTEKGKDVELRCDPISGHTALYWYRQSLGQGLEFLIYFQGNSAPDKSGLPSDRFSAERTGGSVSTLTIQRTQQEDSAVYLCASSQGLAGETQYFGPGTRLLVL.

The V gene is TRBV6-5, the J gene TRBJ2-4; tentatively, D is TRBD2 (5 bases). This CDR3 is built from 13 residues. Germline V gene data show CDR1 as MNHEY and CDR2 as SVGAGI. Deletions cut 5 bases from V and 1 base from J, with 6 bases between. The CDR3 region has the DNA TGTGCCAGCAGTCCGGGGGCCAAAAACATTCAGTACTTC. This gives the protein CASSPGAKNIQYF.

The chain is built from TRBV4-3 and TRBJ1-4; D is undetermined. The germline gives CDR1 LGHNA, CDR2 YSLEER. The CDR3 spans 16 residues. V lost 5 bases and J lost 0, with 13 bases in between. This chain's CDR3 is CASSSTPLTTNEKLFF. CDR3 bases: TGCGCCAGCAGCTCCACTCCACTGACAACTAATGAAAAACTGTTTTTT.

Here the CDR3 DNA reads TGCGCCAGCAGCCAACCCTGGACAGGGGCACGTACAGATACGCAGTATTTT. This encodes CASSQPWTGARTDTQYF. The chain links TRBV4-1 to TRBJ2-3, with 9 bases identical to TRBD1. The J segment lost 3 bases and the V segment lost 2 bases, leaving 9 bases of the junction unmatched. Per germline, CDR1 MGHRA and CDR2 YSYEKL. This CDR3 comprises 17 residues.

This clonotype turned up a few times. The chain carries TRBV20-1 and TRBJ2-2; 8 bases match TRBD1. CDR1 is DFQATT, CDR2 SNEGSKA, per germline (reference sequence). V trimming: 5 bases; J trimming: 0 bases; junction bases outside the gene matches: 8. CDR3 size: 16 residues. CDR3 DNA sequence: TGCAGTGCTTTCAAGCAGGGGGCGCCGAACACCGGGGAGCTGTTTTTT. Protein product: CSAFKQGAPNTGELFF.

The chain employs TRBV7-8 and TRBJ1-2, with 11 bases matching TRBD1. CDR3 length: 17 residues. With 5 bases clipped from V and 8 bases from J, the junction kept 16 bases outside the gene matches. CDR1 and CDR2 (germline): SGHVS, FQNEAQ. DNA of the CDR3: TGTGCCAGCAGCGATAGGACAGGGGGCGGGATTGGGGGGGGCTACACCTTC. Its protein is CASSDRTGGGIGGGYTF.

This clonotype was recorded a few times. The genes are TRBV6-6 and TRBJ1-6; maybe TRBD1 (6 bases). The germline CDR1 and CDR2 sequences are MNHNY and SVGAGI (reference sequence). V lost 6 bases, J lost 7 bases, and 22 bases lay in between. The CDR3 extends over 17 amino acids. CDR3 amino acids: CASSPPGAASRNSPLHF. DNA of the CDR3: TGTGCCAGCAGCCCCCCGGGGGCAGCCTCGAGAAATTCACCCCTCCACTTT.

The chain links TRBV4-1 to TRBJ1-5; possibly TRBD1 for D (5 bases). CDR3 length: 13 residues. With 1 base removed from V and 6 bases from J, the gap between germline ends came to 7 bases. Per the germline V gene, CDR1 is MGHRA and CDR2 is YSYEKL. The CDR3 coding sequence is TGCGCCAGCAGCCAAGCGAGGGGTCAGCCCCAGCATTTT. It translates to CASSQARGQPQHF.

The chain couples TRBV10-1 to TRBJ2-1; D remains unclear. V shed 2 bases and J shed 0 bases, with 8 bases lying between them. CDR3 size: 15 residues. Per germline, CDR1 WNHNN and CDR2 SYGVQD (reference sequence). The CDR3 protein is CASSESQASYNEQFF. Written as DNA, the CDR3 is TGCGCCAGCAGTGAGAGCCAGGCCTCCTACAATGAGCAGTTCTTC.

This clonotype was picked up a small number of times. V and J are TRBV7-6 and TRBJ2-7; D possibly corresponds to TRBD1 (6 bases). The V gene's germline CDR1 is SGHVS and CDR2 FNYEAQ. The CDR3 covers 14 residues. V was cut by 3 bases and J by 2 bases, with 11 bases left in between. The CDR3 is CASSFAGTTYEQYF. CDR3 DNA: TGTGCCAGCAGCTTTGCCGGGACAACCTACGAGCAGTACTTC. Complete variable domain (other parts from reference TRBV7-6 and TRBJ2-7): GAGVSQSPRYKVTKRGQDVALRCDPISGHVSLYWYRQALGQGPEFLTYFNYEAQQDKSGLPNDRFSAERPEGSISTLTIQRTEQRDSAMYRCASSFAGTTYEQYFGPGTRLTVT.

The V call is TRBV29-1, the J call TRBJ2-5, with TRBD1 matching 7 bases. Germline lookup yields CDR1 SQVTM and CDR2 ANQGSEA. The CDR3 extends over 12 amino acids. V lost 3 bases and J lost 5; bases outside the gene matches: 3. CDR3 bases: TGCAGCGTTGAGGAGACAGGGGAGACCCAGTACTTC. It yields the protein CSVEETGETQYF.

The CDR3, as DNA: TGTGCCAGCAGCTTAGCGGGGCCATCAGATACGCAGTATTTT. Translating it yields CASSLAGPSDTQYF. The chain uses TRBV7-6 and TRBJ2-3; tentatively, D is TRBD1 (5 bases). CDR3 length: 14 amino acids. Trimming pared 0 bases from V and 4 bases from J, leaving 8 bases between. Germline V CDR1 and CDR2: SGHVS, FNYEAQ.

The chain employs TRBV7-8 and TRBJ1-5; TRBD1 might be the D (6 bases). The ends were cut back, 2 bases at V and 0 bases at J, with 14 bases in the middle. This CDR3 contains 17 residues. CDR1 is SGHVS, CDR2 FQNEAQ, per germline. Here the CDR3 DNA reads TGTGCCAGCAGCTTAAGGGGGGCAGGGAATAGCAATCAGCCCCAGCATTTT. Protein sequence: CASSLRGAGNSNQPQHF.

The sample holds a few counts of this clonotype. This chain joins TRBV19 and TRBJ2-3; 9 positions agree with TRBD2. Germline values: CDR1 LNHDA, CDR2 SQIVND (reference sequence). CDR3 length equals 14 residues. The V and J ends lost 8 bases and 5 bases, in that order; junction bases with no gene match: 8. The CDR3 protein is CASWGGGAGDTQYF. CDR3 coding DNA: TGTGCCAGTTGGGGCGGGGGGGCAGGAGATACGCAGTATTTT.

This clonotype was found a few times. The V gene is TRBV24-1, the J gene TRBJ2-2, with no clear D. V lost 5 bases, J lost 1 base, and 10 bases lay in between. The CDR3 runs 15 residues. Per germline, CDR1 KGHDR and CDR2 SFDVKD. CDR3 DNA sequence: TGTGCCACCAGTGGGGTGACCGAGAACACCGGGGAGCTGTTTTTT. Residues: CATSGVTENTGELFF.

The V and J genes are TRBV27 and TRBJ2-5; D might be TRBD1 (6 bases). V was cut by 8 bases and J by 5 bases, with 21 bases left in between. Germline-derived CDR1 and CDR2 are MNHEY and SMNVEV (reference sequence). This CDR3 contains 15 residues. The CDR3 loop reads CASAFVTGLRETQYF. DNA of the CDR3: TGTGCCAGCGCCTTCGTGACAGGCCTCCGTGAGACCCAGTACTTC.